This paragraph reports one T cell receptor (beta chain). The data belong to a study of blood T cell repertoires in COVID-19. About the research overall: Both acute and convalescent COVID-19 samples were obtained from the United States, Italy and Spain. In each case, the material was cDNA or gDNA derived from T cells, B-cell-depleted T cells, or PBMCs.

The authors' processing: Reference gene primer amplification gave nucleated cell count estimates. Measured with immunoSEQ multiplex PCR; TCRdb has only the in-frame clones, and not every one. That table is the source of V, J and clone size, and D and trimming were worked out from the DNA. This table has about 240,000 clones, roughly 90% appearing once. Trimming cost V 0 bases and J 7 bases, with 16 bases left between them. Per germline, CDR1 SGHRS and CDR2 YFSETQ. This CDR3 has 15 residues. Input material: peripheral blood. This chain uses TRBV5-1 with TRBJ1-1; perhaps TRBD1 as D (5 bases). The source is a man aged 55 to 69 who had recovered from COVID-19. The chain's CDR3 is CASSLAPGWEGEAFF. The CDR3 DNA reads TGCGCCAGCAGCTTGGCCCCAGGGTGGGAAGGTGAAGCTTTCTTT.